The clone carrying this T cell receptor (beta chain) has ten or more counts. The sample comes from a study of human T cells and chemical hapten exposure. Indicated time point: pre-sensitization, week 0. Treatment described: therapeutic diphenylcyclopropenone sensitization with weekly scalp DPC. The CDR3 runs 15 residues. V dropped 2 bases and J dropped 3 bases, with 15 bases sitting between them. Per the germline V gene, CDR1 is SGDLS and CDR2 is YYNGEE. Each CDR3 protein is one row after TCRdb ran MiXCR on the RACE reads. Altogether roughly 380,000 distinct CDR3 sequences are present, 4% to 6% being singletons, with the ten largest covering 2.5% to 3%.

This TCR came from a woman between 50 and 59 years old with alopecia areata. Some clones in this sample may be carry-over from other donors' samples. The specimen comprised whole blood, sampled in connection with sensitization to the hapten diphenylcyclopropenone (DPC). The rearrangement uses TRBV9 and TRBJ2-7, with a possible D match to TRBD2 (5 bases). CDR3 sequence reads: CASSVAEGGLYEQYF. Written as DNA, the CDR3 is TGTGCCAGCAGCGTTGCCGAGGGCGGACTCTACGAGCAGTACTTC. The variable domain in full, with the rest retrieved from reference TRBV9 and TRBJ2-7, is DSGVTQTPKHLITATGQRVTLRCSPRSGDLSVYWYQQSLDQGLQFLIQYYNGEERAKGNILERFSAQQFPDLHSELNLSSLELGDSALYFCASSVAEGGLYEQYFGPGTRLTVT.